The 18 T cell receptor beta chains reported below all come from one sample, sequenced in a study of shared clonotypes between healthy human individuals. The assay was immunoSEQ multiplex PCR, and TCRdb's table has in-frame clones only and misses some. The sample carries some 2,100,000 clones, 90% to 95% recorded once. CD45RO-negative, CCR7-selected cells formed the naive CD8 fraction, which excluded terminally differentiated effector memory CD45RA+ cells. Sequencing input: naive CD8+ T cells from PBMCs. These receptors were taken from a man aged 18 to 29 in good health. Some clones in this sample may be carry-over from other donors' samples.

This clone was counted between two and nine times. The CDR3 bases are TGTGCCAGCAGCCGGACAGCTGATAGCAATCAGCCCCAGCATTTT. Translated, it gives CASSRTADSNQPQHF. The chain joins TRBV6-5 to TRBJ1-5; TRBD1 might be the D (6 bases). The CDR3 has 15 residues. Germline loops: CDR1 MNHEY, CDR2 SVGAGI. Deletions cut 6 bases from V and 0 bases from J, with 12 bases between.

V is TRBV28 and J is TRBJ1-2, with D possibly being TRBD1 (5 bases). The germline V gene encodes CDR1 MDHEN and CDR2 SYDVKM. V was pared by 2 bases and J by 8 bases, with 18 bases between. The CDR3 sequence is 15 residues long. The CDR3 protein is CASSLRGPGSAGYTF. In DNA, the CDR3 is TGTGCCAGCAGTTTACGTGGGCCAGGGTCGGCCGGCTACACCTTC.

The V call is TRBV27, the J call TRBJ2-1, with D possibly matching TRBD2 (5 bases). The germline CDR1 and CDR2 sequences are MNHEY and SMNVEV (reference sequence). CDR3 length equals 12 residues. Trimming removed 6 bases at V and 9 bases at J, with 12 bases between. The CDR3 loop reads CASRPLGSEQFF. DNA of the CDR3: TGTGCCAGCAGACCACTTGGGAGTGAGCAGTTCTTC.

This sequence joins TRBV10-3 and TRBJ2-7; TRBD1 agrees at 11 bases. Germline assignment: CDR1 ENHRY and CDR2 SYGVKD. Trimming cost V 2 bases and J 4 bases; bases outside gene matches: 4. This CDR3 is 15 amino acids long. The CDR3 region has the DNA TGTGCCATCAGTGAGCTGGGGGACAGGGGGTACGAGCAGTACTTC. It encodes CAISELGDRGYEQYF.

The chain is built from TRBV27 and TRBJ2-7; the D gene is possibly TRBD2 (5 bases). Trimming cost V 5 bases and J 3 bases, with 11 bases left between them. CDR1 and CDR2 from the germline V gene are MNHEY and SMNVEV (reference sequence). The length of the CDR3 is 13 residues. In DNA, the CDR3 is TGTGCCAGCAGTCACGGACTCTACTACGAGCAGTACTTC. It yields the protein CASSHGLYYEQYF.

The chain carries TRBV6-5 and TRBJ2-7; perhaps TRBD1 as D (6 bases). The germline gives CDR1 MNHEY, CDR2 SVGAGI. CDR3 length equals 15 residues. V lost 2 bases, J lost 0 bases, and 11 bases lay in between. The CDR3 here is CASSYEGGSSYEQYF. The CDR3 DNA follows: TGTGCCAGCAGTTACGAAGGGGGAAGCTCCTACGAGCAGTACTTC.

The chain joins TRBV19 to TRBJ2-2; 8 nucleotides agree with TRBD1. This CDR3 contains 17 residues. V lost 5 bases and J lost 3; bases outside the gene matches: 11. Germline assignment: CDR1 LNHDA and CDR2 SQIVND (reference sequence). This CDR3 is CASSPTMTGAYTGELFF. For the CDR3, the DNA is TGTGCCAGTAGTCCAACCATGACAGGGGCGTACACCGGGGAGCTGTTTTTT.

CDR3 nucleotides: TGTGCCAGCAGCCACAGGCCCCGGCCCAACACTGAAGCTTTCTTT. Protein product: CASSHRPRPNTEAFF. The gene calls are TRBV14 and TRBJ1-1; D ambiguous. The V end lost 3 bases, the J end lost 2 bases, and 13 bases lay between the germline ends. From germline, CDR1 is SGHDN and CDR2 FVKESK. The CDR3 runs to 15 residues.

This chain links TRBV7-6 with TRBJ1-2; the D is unclear. In germline, CDR1 is SGHVS, CDR2 FNYEAQ. CDR3 length: 17 amino acids. V gave up 6 bases and J gave up 2 bases, with 22 bases separating them. The CDR3 DNA is TGTGCCAGCAGTACGTCCCTCGGCCGTTATTCAAACTATGGCTACACCTTC. Translation: CASSTSLGRYSNYGYTF.

This chain joins TRBV7-9 and TRBJ2-7; 9 bases agree with TRBD1. V shed 1 base, J shed 0 bases, and the junction held 4 bases outside the gene matches. CDR3 length: 16 residues. Per the germline V gene, CDR1 is SEHNR and CDR2 is FQNEAQ (reference sequence). CDR3 nucleotide sequence: TGTGCCAGCAGCTTAGGGACAGGGGTGACCTCCTACGAGCAGTACTTC. This translates into CASSLGTGVTSYEQYF.

The rearrangement joins TRBV19 to TRBJ1-1; D perhaps matches TRBD1 (5 bases). The germline V gene encodes CDR1 LNHDA and CDR2 SQIVND (reference sequence). V was trimmed by 6 bases and J by 0 bases, leaving 17 bases between them. The length of the CDR3 is 16 residues. CDR3 region: CASSPRQFLMNTEAFF. CDR3 DNA sequence: TGTGCCAGTAGCCCTCGACAGTTTCTTATGAACACTGAAGCTTTCTTT.

The count of this clone is one. The rearrangement uses TRBV6-5 and TRBJ2-7, with D perhaps TRBD1 (6 bases). There are 14 residues in the CDR3. CDR1 and CDR2 (germline): MNHEY, SVGAGI. Deletions cut 2 bases from V and 6 bases from J, with 14 bases between. The CDR3, as DNA: TGTGCCAGCAGTTACGCACAGGGCCTACTCGAGCAGTACTTC. Translation gives CASSYAQGLLEQYF.

With regard to this clone: Other DNA sequences in this sample translate to the same CDR3. The chain couples TRBV10-3 to TRBJ2-7; no firm D call. V dropped 3 bases and J dropped 3 bases, with 3 bases sitting between them. This CDR3 has 11 residues. Looked up from germline, CDR1 is ENHRY and CDR2 is SYGVKD. In nucleotides, the CDR3 is TGTGCCATCAGTGAATTCTACGAGCAGTACTTC. Its protein is CAISEFYEQYF.

The chain couples TRBV6-6 to TRBJ2-7, with D maybe TRBD1 (5 bases). The CDR3 is 14 amino acids. V lost 4 bases and J lost 6, with 16 bases in between. CDR1 and CDR2 (germline): MNHNY, SVGAGI (reference sequence). CDR3 DNA sequence: TGTGCCAGCAGTTCAGGGTCTGCCCCGTCCGAGCAGTACTTC. Protein: CASSSGSAPSEQYF.

The chain is built from TRBV7-6 and TRBJ2-7; 8 nucleotides agree with TRBD1. The V gene end was trimmed by 5 bases and the J gene end by 6 bases; junction bases not matched to a gene: 9. CDR3 length: 14 amino acids. Germline CDR1 is SGHVS and CDR2 is FNYEAQ. CDR3 nucleotides: TGTGCCAGCAGCCCGTTAACAGGGGGGTCCGAGCAGTACTTC. As protein: CASSPLTGGSEQYF.

The chain recombines TRBV7-9 with TRBJ1-1; D remains ambiguous. Germline V CDR1 and CDR2: SEHNR, FQNEAQ (reference sequence). This CDR3 has 13 amino acids. The V end lost 1 base, the J end lost 5 bases, and 8 bases lay between the germline ends. The chain's CDR3 is CASSLGSGTEAFF. CDR3 coding DNA: TGTGCCAGCAGCTTAGGGAGTGGGACTGAAGCTTTCTTT.

The rearrangement uses TRBV9 and TRBJ1-1; 9 bases align to TRBD1. Germline V CDR1 and CDR2: SGDLS, YYNGEE. This CDR3 has 17 amino acids. Trimming took 4 bases from V and 0 from J; bases not matched to a gene: 10. This chain's CDR3 is CASSLYDRGFMNTEAFF. The DNA for the CDR3 is TGTGCCAGCAGCTTATACGACAGGGGGTTCATGAACACTGAAGCTTTCTTT.

The V call is TRBV7-9, the J call TRBJ1-5; D remains unclear. The germline V and J ends were trimmed by 4 bases and 7 bases, with 17 bases remaining between them. The CDR3 runs 15 residues. The germline V gene has CDR1 SEHNR and CDR2 FQNEAQ (reference sequence). DNA for the CDR3: TGTGCCAGCAGCTCCAACCGGGAATCGATACAGCCCCAGCATTTT. This translates into CASSSNRESIQPQHF.